The rows below give T cell receptor beta chains drawn from one sample of a study of immune heterogeneity within non-small cell lung tumors. From the multiplex PCR reads, TCRdb called clonotypes with MiXCR, one entry per CDR3 protein. The data contain around 29,000 distinct CDR3 sequences, around 26% of them singletons. The sample consisted of lung tumor tissue. The receptors derive from a man aged 35 to 55 with non-small cell lung cancer. CDR3s include the opening cysteine and the closing phenylalanine or tryptophan. Fields, in order: CDR3 DNA, CDR3 protein, clone size, D gene, J gene, V gene. D genes are given only for firm matches. Only some rows state a clone size, as once, few, many or a class for expanded clones.

CDR3nt: TGTGCCAGTAGTTTTCCCGGGACAGAATTTTACAATGAGCAGTTCTTC
CDR3aa: CASSFPGTEFYNEQFF
abundance: .
d_gene: TRBD1
j_gene: TRBJ2-1
v_gene: TRBV19

CDR3nt: TGCGCCAGCAGCGACACGGGACTCCCAACCTACGAGCAGTACTTC
CDR3aa: CASSDTGLPTYEQYF
abundance: many
d_gene: .
j_gene: TRBJ2-7
v_gene: TRBV10-1

CDR3nt: TGTGCCTGGGGCGTGACATGGAGCAATCAGCCCCAGCATTTT
CDR3aa: CAWGVTWSNQPQHF
abundance: .
d_gene: .
j_gene: TRBJ1-5
v_gene: TRBV30

CDR3nt: TGTGCCAGCAGTGAGTGGTCGAACACTGAAGCTTTCTTT
CDR3aa: CASSEWSNTEAFF
abundance: few
d_gene: .
j_gene: TRBJ1-1
v_gene: TRBV2

CDR3nt: TGTGTCAGCAGCTTAAGGGCGGGCGGTTTTTCCTCCGAGCAGTACTTC
CDR3aa: CVSSLRAGGFSSEQYF
abundance: .
d_gene: .
j_gene: TRBJ2-7
v_gene: TRBV7-9

CDR3nt: TGTGCCAGCTCAGAAACAGGATATAGCAATCAGCCCCAGCATTTT
CDR3aa: CASSETGYSNQPQHF
abundance: many
d_gene: .
j_gene: TRBJ1-5
v_gene: TRBV4-2

CDR3nt: TGTGCCATCAGGACGAGGGAGCTGTTTTTT
CDR3aa: CAIRTRELFF
abundance: .
d_gene: .
j_gene: TRBJ2-2
v_gene: TRBV10-3

CDR3nt: TGTGCCATCAGTGAGAGATACAGGGAAGGATCCTACGAGCAGTACTTC
CDR3aa: CAISERYREGSYEQYF
abundance: many
d_gene: .
j_gene: TRBJ2-7
v_gene: TRBV10-3

CDR3nt: TGTGCCAGCAGCCCCTCCAGGGGATCTCAAACCGGGGAGCTGTTTTTT
CDR3aa: CASSPSRGSQTGELFF
abundance: .
d_gene: .
j_gene: TRBJ2-2
v_gene: TRBV7-9

CDR3nt: TGTACCAGCAGCGTGGGACTAGCGGGAGTCAAGAATGAGCAGTTCTTC
CDR3aa: CTSSVGLAGVKNEQFF
abundance: .
d_gene: TRBD2
j_gene: TRBJ2-1
v_gene: TRBV13

CDR3nt: TGCAGTGCCGCCGGGGTCTCCTACGAGCAGTACTTC
CDR3aa: CSAAGVSYEQYF
abundance: many
d_gene: .
j_gene: TRBJ2-7
v_gene: TRBV20-1

CDR3nt: TGTGCCAGCCGAAATCCGGATACAACAGGAAACAATCAGCCCCAGCATTTT
CDR3aa: CASRNPDTTGNNQPQHF
abundance: medium-sized
d_gene: .
j_gene: TRBJ1-5
v_gene: TRBV6-2/TRBV6-3

CDR3nt: TGTGCCAGCAGTTTTCGACAGGGGTATGGCTACACCTTC
CDR3aa: CASSFRQGYGYTF
abundance: .
d_gene: TRBD1
j_gene: TRBJ1-2
v_gene: TRBV6-1

CDR3nt: TGTGCCAGCAGCTTAGATCGGCTAGTTATCTACGAGCAGTACTTC
CDR3aa: CASSLDRLVIYEQYF
abundance: many
d_gene: .
j_gene: TRBJ2-7
v_gene: TRBV7-2

CDR3nt: TGTGCCAGCAGCCAGGGGATAGGGCCCCAAGAGACCCAGTACTTC
CDR3aa: CASSQGIGPQETQYF
abundance: few
d_gene: .
j_gene: TRBJ2-5
v_gene: TRBV3-1

CDR3nt: TGTGCCAGCAGTCAACCAAGTCAGGGGGCTAGGCATTACTTC
CDR3aa: CASSQPSQGARHYF
abundance: .
d_gene: TRBD1
j_gene: TRBJ2-7
v_gene: TRBV7-2